This TCR beta chain was sequenced during a study of cytomegalovirus exposure and HLA in healthy donors. Notes on the study in general: In a later analysis, a genetic analysis reported fewer productive-TCR N-insertions in an Asian-associated ancestry cluster than the cohort average.

V shed 0 bases, J shed 2 bases, and the junction held 4 bases outside the gene matches. The CDR3 covers 16 residues. CDR1 and CDR2 from the germline V gene are LNHNV and YYDKDF (reference sequence). Vbeta (60) and Jbeta (13) primers were used in the PCR. Clones were sequenced by immunoSEQ multiplex PCR, and TCRdb holds only the in-frame ones, with some missing. Seen here are about 200,000 clones, almost 70% observed once, and the top ten hold less than 3%. Among the donors, all were healthy bone marrow donors. Notes on this clone: Its antigen is currently unknown.

This chain joins TRBV15 and TRBJ2-7; 10 positions agree with TRBD1. The TCR was taken from a man aged 35 to 55 in good health and CMV-seropositive. Sequencing was performed on PBMCs. The CDR3 sequence: CATSRDLGQGTYEQYF. The CDR3 DNA is TGTGCCACCAGCAGAGATTTGGGACAGGGGACCTACGAGCAGTACTTC.